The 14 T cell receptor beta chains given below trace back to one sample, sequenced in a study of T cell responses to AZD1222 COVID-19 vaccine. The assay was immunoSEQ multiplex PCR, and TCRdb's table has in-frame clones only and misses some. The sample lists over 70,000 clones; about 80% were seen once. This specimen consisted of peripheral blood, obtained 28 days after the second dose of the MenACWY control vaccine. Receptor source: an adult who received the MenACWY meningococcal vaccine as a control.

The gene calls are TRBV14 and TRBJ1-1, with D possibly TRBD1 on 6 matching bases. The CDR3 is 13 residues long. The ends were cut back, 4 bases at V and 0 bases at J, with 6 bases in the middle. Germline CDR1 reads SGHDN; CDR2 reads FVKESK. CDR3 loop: CASSRTVNTEAFF. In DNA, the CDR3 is TGTGCCAGCAGCCGGACAGTGAACACTGAAGCTTTCTTT.

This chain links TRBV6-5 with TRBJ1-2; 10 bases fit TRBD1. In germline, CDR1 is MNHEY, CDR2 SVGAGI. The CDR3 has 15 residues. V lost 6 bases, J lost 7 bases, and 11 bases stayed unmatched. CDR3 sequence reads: CASRPPGQGMSGYTF. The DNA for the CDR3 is TGTGCCAGCAGGCCCCCGGGACAGGGGATGAGTGGCTACACCTTC.

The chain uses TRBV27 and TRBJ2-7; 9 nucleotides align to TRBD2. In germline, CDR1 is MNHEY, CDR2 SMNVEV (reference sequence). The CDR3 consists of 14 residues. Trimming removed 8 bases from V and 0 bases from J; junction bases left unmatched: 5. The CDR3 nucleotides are TGTGCCAGCGGGCTTAGCGGGGGCTCCTACGAGCAGTACTTC. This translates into CASGLSGGSYEQYF.

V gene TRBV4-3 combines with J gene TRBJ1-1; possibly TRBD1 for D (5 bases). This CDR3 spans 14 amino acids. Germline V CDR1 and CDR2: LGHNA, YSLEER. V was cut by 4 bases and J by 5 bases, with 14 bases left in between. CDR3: CASSRGGGGTEAFF. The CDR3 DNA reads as TGCGCCAGCAGCCGCGGCGGTGGGGGAACTGAAGCTTTCTTT.

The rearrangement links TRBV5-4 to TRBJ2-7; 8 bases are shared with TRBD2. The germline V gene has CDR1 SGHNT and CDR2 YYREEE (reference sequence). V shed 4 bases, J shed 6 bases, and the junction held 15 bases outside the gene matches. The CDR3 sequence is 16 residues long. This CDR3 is CASSKERGGLSGEQYF. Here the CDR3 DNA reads TGTGCCAGCAGCAAAGAACGCGGGGGGCTCTCCGGCGAGCAGTACTTC.

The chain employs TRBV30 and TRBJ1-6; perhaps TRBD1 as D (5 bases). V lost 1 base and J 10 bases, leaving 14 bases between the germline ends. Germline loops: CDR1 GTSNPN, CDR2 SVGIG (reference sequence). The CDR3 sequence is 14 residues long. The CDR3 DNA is TGTGCCTGGAGTGACGCGGGCCAGGGATCACCCCTCCACTTT. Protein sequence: CAWSDAGQGSPLHF. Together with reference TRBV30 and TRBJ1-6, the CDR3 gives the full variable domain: SQTIHQWPATLVQPVGSPLSLECTVEGTSNPNLYWYRQAAGRGLQLLFYSVGIGQISSEVPQNLSASRPQDRQFILSSKKLLLSDSGFYLCAWSDAGQGSPLHFGNGTRLTVT.

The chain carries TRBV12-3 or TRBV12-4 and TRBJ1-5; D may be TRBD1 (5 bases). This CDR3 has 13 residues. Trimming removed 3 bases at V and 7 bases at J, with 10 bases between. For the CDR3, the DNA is TGTGCCAGCAGTTTGGGGCTAGAACAGCCCCAGCATTTT. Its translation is CASSLGLEQPQHF.

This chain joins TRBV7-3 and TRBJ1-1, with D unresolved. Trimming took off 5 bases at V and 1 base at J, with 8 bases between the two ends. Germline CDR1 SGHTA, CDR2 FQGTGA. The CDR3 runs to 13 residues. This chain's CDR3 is CASSIYRNTEAFF. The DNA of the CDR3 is TGTGCCAGCAGCATTTACAGGAACACTGAAGCTTTCTTT.

Here the CDR3 DNA reads TGTGCCAGCAGTGTAAAGGTTCATGGCTACACCTTC. Protein product: CASSVKVHGYTF. This chain uses TRBV2 with TRBJ1-2; D unresolved. The CDR3 consists of 12 residues. Germline values: CDR1 SNHLY, CDR2 FYNNEI. Trimming left V 4 bases short and J 6 bases short, with 9 bases between.

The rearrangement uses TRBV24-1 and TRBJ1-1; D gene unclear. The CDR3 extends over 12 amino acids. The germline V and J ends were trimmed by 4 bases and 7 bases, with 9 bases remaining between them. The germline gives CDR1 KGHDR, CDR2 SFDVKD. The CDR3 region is CATSDNGDEAFF. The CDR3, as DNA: TGTGCCACCAGTGACAACGGTGATGAAGCTTTCTTT.

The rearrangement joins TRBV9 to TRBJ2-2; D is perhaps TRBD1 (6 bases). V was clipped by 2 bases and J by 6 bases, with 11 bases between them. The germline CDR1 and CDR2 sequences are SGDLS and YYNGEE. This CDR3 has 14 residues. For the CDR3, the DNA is TGTGCCAGCAGCGTGGAAACAGGGTCCGGGGAGCTGTTTTTT. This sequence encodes CASSVETGSGELFF.

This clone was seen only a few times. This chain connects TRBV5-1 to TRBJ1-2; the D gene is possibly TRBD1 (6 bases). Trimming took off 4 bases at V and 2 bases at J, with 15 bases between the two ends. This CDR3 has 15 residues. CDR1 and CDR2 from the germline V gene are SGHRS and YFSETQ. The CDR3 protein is CASSPGGAENYGYTF. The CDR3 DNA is TGCGCCAGCAGCCCGGGGGGCGCAGAAAACTATGGCTACACCTTC.

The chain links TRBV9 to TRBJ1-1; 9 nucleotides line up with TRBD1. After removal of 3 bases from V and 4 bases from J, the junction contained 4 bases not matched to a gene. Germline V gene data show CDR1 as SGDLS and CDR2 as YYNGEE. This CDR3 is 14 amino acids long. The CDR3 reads CASSAQGAGTEAFF. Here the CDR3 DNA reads TGTGCCAGCAGCGCACAGGGGGCGGGCACTGAAGCTTTCTTT.

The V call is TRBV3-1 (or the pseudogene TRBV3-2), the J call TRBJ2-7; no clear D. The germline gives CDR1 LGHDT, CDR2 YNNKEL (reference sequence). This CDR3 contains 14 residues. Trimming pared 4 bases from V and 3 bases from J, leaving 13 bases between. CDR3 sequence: CASSLSSTFYEQYF. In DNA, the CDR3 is TGTGCCAGCAGCCTATCATCGACTTTCTACGAGCAGTACTTC.